The 31 T cell receptor beta chains below come from one sample, sequenced in a study of shared clonotypes between healthy human individuals. Produced via immunoSEQ multiplex PCR; TCRdb's table is partial and in-frame only. The profile shows about 2.4 million clones, 85% to 95% of them singletons. The source material was naive CD4+ T cells sorted from blood. Subset defined: CD45RA+ positively selected. The receptors here all came from a man younger than 30 in good health.

The chain joins TRBV6-5 to TRBJ2-1; possibly TRBD1 or TRBD2 for D (6 bases each). Germline lookup yields CDR1 MNHEY and CDR2 SVGAGI. Trimming cost V 9 bases and J 8 bases, with 17 bases left between them. The CDR3 runs 13 residues. The CDR3 region has the DNA TGTGCCAGTGGCCGGGGGCAGGGTTATGAGCAGTTCTTC. It codes for CASGRGQGYEQFF.

V usage is TRBV5-6 and J usage is TRBJ1-1; D not resolved. The germline V gene encodes CDR1 SGHDT and CDR2 YYEEEE. The CDR3 length is 13 residues. The V gene lost 0 bases and the J gene lost 11 bases, with 14 bases spanning the gap. CDR3 bases: TGTGCCAGCAGCTTGGGCGGTGCCGCGGGCGCTTTCTTT. Translation gives CASSLGGAAGAFF.

The V gene is TRBV28, the J gene TRBJ1-2; D uncertain. Germline CDR1 is MDHEN and CDR2 is SYDVKM. CDR3 length: 12 residues. The V end lost 8 bases, the J end lost 4 bases, and 11 bases lay between the germline ends. In nucleotides, the CDR3 is TGTGCCAGCTTCAGTTATTTCTATGGCTACACCTTC. Amino acids: CASFSYFYGYTF.

CDR3 DNA sequence: TGTGCCAGCAGTCCAGGGGCGGAGGGCTACACCTTC. This codes for CASSPGAEGYTF. The chain couples TRBV6-6 to TRBJ1-2; tentatively, D is TRBD1 (6 bases). The ends were cut back, 5 bases at V and 8 bases at J, with 12 bases in the middle. The CDR3 contains 12 residues. The V gene's germline CDR1 is MNHNY and CDR2 SVGAGI (reference sequence).

The rearrangement links TRBV27 to TRBJ1-1; no firm D call. The germline CDR1 and CDR2 sequences are MNHEY and SMNVEV (reference sequence). This CDR3 has 14 residues. V was shortened by 3 bases and J by 1 base, with 9 bases between the two germline ends. The CDR3 sequence: CASSLLFRNTEAFF. The CDR3 DNA follows: TGTGCCAGCAGTTTGCTCTTTCGGAACACTGAAGCTTTCTTT.

As DNA, the CDR3 is TGTGCCAGCAGCCCCCTAGGCGGGGGGGCCGGAGAGCAGTACTTC. Amino acid sequence: CASSPLGGGAGEQYF. The rearrangement joins TRBV5-4 to TRBJ2-7, with 9 bases matching TRBD2. Germline trimming cut 4 bases from V and 7 bases from J; bases unmatched to any gene: 12. Looked up from germline, CDR1 is SGHNT and CDR2 is YYREEE (reference sequence). The CDR3 is made up of 15 amino acids.

Concerning this clone: Other nucleotide sequences in the sample specify the same CDR3. The chain links TRBV7-9 to TRBJ2-7; D may be TRBD1 (5 bases). The CDR3 is made up of 13 amino acids. Germline CDR1 and CDR2: SEHNR and FQNEAQ (reference sequence). The V end was cut by 2 bases, the J end by 2 bases, with 7 bases between. CDR3 residues: CASSLTGPYEQYF. In DNA form, the CDR3 reads TGTGCCAGCAGCTTAACAGGCCCCTACGAGCAGTACTTC.

The chain is built from TRBV6-5 and TRBJ1-6; 7 nucleotides align to TRBD1. Germline values: CDR1 MNHEY, CDR2 SVGAGI. V lost 5 bases to trimming and J lost 11 bases; unmatched junction nucleotides: 6. This CDR3 is 13 amino acids long. This CDR3 is CASSQDDRAPLHF. As DNA, the CDR3 is TGTGCCAGCAGTCAAGACGACAGGGCACCCCTCCACTTT.

The rearrangement uses TRBV7-8 and TRBJ2-7; no reliable D call. Trimming removed 2 bases from V and 2 bases from J, with 4 bases in between. The germline V gene has CDR1 SGHVS and CDR2 FQNEAQ. This CDR3 region has 12 residues. The CDR3: CASSLIAYEQYF. The CDR3 nucleotides read TGTGCCAGCAGCTTAATAGCCTACGAGCAGTACTTC. The full variable domain, rest sourced from reference TRBV7-8 and TRBJ2-7, is GAGVSQSPRYKVAKRGQDVALRCDPISGHVSLFWYQQALGQGPEFLTYFQNEAQLDKSGLPSDRFFAERPEGSVSTLKIQRTQQEDSAVYLCASSLIAYEQYFGPGTRLTVT.

In the case of this clone: The sample contains more than one DNA sequence encoding this CDR3. The chain is built from TRBV9 and TRBJ2-7; TRBD2 matches at 12 bases. CDR1 and CDR2 from the germline V gene are SGDLS and YYNGEE. The CDR3 has 14 amino acids. Germline trimming cut 2 bases from V and 4 bases from J; bases unmatched to any gene: 1. For the CDR3, the DNA is TGTGCCAGCAGCGTTGGACTAGCGGGATACGAGCAGTACTTC. Amino acid sequence: CASSVGLAGYEQYF.

V gene TRBV4-3 combines with J gene TRBJ2-5; 7 bases agree with TRBD2. The CDR3 extends over 15 amino acids. With V trimmed by 0 bases and J by 3 bases, 4 bases remained unmatched. Per germline, CDR1 LGHNA and CDR2 YSLEER. DNA of the CDR3: TGCGCCAGCAGCCAAGAGGGTGGGAGGGAAGAGACCCAGTACTTC. This encodes CASSQEGGREETQYF.

V is TRBV7-9 and J is TRBJ2-1; 9 nucleotides align to TRBD1. The length of the CDR3 is 17 residues. The J segment lost 9 bases and the V segment lost 2 bases, leaving 14 bases of the junction unmatched. CDR1 is SEHNR, CDR2 FQNEAQ, per germline (reference sequence). This CDR3 is CASSLLTGGVRMGEQFF. As DNA, the CDR3 is TGTGCCAGCAGCTTATTAACAGGGGGCGTCCGTATGGGTGAGCAGTTCTTC.

This chain links TRBV11-2 with TRBJ2-7; TRBD1 agrees at 9 bases. The CDR3 has 15 residues. Trimming took 4 bases from V and 11 from J; bases not matched to a gene: 15. Germline CDR1 is SGHAT and CDR2 is FQNNGV. The CDR3 sequence is CASSSLSETGQGKYF. CDR3 DNA: TGTGCCAGCAGCTCCCTGTCTGAGACAGGACAGGGGAAGTACTTC.

The chain joins TRBV11-2 to TRBJ1-5, with 7 bases fitting TRBD1. V lost 0 bases, J lost 5 bases, and 4 bases stayed unmatched. The germline gives CDR1 SGHAT, CDR2 FQNNGV. The CDR3 is 15 amino acids. The CDR3 nucleotides read TGTGCCAGCAGCTTAGATGGCAGGGGGGATCAGCCCCAGCATTTT. Its translation: CASSLDGRGDQPQHF. Full variable domain (missing parts from reference TRBV11-2 and TRBJ1-5): EAGVAQSPRYKIIEKRQSVAFWCNPISGHATLYWYQQILGQGPKLLIQFQNNGVVDDSQLPKDRFSAERLKGVDSTLKIQPAKLEDSAVYLCASSLDGRGDQPQHFGDGTRLSIL.

The chain recombines TRBV7-9 with TRBJ2-7; 12 bases map to TRBD2. Germline-derived CDR1 and CDR2 are SEHNR and FQNEAQ (reference sequence). The ends lost 0 bases at V and 1 base at J; junction bases unmatched: 1. The CDR3 length is 16 residues. The CDR3 coding sequence is TGTGCCAGCAGCTTAGCCCTAGCGGGGGGGTCCTACGAGCAGTACTTC. Its protein product is CASSLALAGGSYEQYF.

This rearrangement joins TRBV10-3 to TRBJ2-3; a weak D match, TRBD2 (5 bases). From germline, CDR1 is ENHRY and CDR2 SYGVKD. V was pared by 0 bases and J by 9 bases, with 19 bases between. The CDR3 length is 16 residues. CDR3 amino acids: CAISESSDGLAGTQYF. DNA of the CDR3: TGTGCCATCAGTGAGTCGTCGGACGGGCTAGCAGGAACGCAGTATTTT.

This chain uses TRBV5-1 with TRBJ1-4; the D is unclear. V was pared by 2 bases and J by 8 bases, with 13 bases between. The CDR3 consists of 14 residues. In germline, CDR1 is SGHRS, CDR2 YFSETQ. CDR3 sequence reads: CASSLGGGLEKLFF. The CDR3 DNA reads as TGCGCCAGCAGCTTAGGAGGAGGCTTGGAAAAACTGTTTTTT.

The chain recombines TRBV19 with TRBJ2-5, with 10 bases matching TRBD1. The J segment lost 3 bases and the V segment lost 1 base, leaving 2 bases of the junction unmatched. CDR3 length: 15 amino acids. Germline V gene lookup returns CDR1 LNHDA and CDR2 SQIVND (reference sequence). Here the CDR3 DNA reads TGTGCCAGTAGTATAGGGGACAGGGGAGAAGAGACCCAGTACTTC. Protein sequence: CASSIGDRGEETQYF.

The chain carries TRBV6-1 and TRBJ1-1; D gene unclear. The CDR3 covers 13 residues. Trimming removed 6 bases from V and 11 bases from J, with 19 bases in between. The germline V gene encodes CDR1 MNHNS and CDR2 SASEGT. The CDR3 sequence is CASREDPRRDAFF. For the CDR3, the DNA is TGTGCCAGCAGGGAGGACCCTCGGAGGGATGCTTTCTTT.

The chain links TRBV6-5 to TRBJ2-3; no reliable D call. The germline V and J ends were trimmed by 0 bases and 0 bases, with 4 bases remaining between them. The CDR3 is 14 residues long. Germline V gives CDR1 MNHEY, CDR2 SVGAGI. CDR3 protein: CASSYSQSTDTQYF. The CDR3 DNA is TGTGCCAGCAGTTACTCGCAGAGCACAGATACGCAGTATTTT.

The chain is built from TRBV5-1 and TRBJ2-7; 9 positions agree with TRBD1. From germline, CDR1 is SGHRS and CDR2 YFSETQ. J lost 0 bases, V lost 4 bases, and 8 bases had no gene match. This CDR3 has 16 residues. In DNA form, the CDR3 reads TGCGCCAGCAGCCTGGAGGGGACAGGGAGCTCCTACGAGCAGTACTTC. Protein sequence: CASSLEGTGSSYEQYF.

This chain's CDR3 is CASSVGQGKETQYF. The CDR3 region has the DNA TGTGCCAGCAGCGTGGGACAGGGAAAAGAGACCCAGTACTTC. The chain combines TRBV5-8 with TRBJ2-5; TRBD1 agrees at 9 bases. CDR3 length: 14 amino acids. The J segment lost 3 bases and the V segment lost 4 bases, leaving 4 bases of the junction unmatched. CDR1 is SGHTS, CDR2 YDEGEE, per germline.

V usage is TRBV29-1 and J usage is TRBJ1-4; TRBD1 might be the D (5 bases). CDR1 is SQVTM and CDR2 is ANQGSEA in the germline V gene. V lost 7 bases to trimming and J lost 7 bases, with 19 bases between them. There are 14 residues in the CDR3. CDR3 coding DNA: TGCAGCGCTGGGGAACAGGAGACCCGTGAAAAACTGTTTTTT. Its protein product is CSAGEQETREKLFF.

This clone was detected once. The chain uses TRBV2 and TRBJ1-6; 7 bases align to TRBD1. Germline assignment: CDR1 SNHLY and CDR2 FYNNEI. V dropped 6 bases and J dropped 3; count of bases not matched to a gene: 5. The CDR3 has 15 amino acids. The CDR3 loop reads CASSTTGDYNSPLHF. CDR3 coding DNA: TGTGCCAGCAGCACAACAGGGGACTATAATTCACCCCTCCACTTT.

This clone was recorded only once. The CDR3 nucleotides are TGCGCCAGCAGCTTGGGCTGGAGTAGCGGGGGGATTTTACAAGAGACCCAGTACTTC. Amino acids: CASSLGWSSGGILQETQYF. V usage is TRBV5-1 and J usage is TRBJ2-5; 10 positions match TRBD2. The germline V gene encodes CDR1 SGHRS and CDR2 YFSETQ. The CDR3 length is 19 residues. With V trimmed by 0 bases and J by 2 bases, 13 bases remained unmatched.

The V and J genes are TRBV29-1 and TRBJ1-1, with TRBD1 as a possible D gene (5 bases). V lost 6 bases, J lost 1 base, and 9 bases lay in between. This CDR3 has 12 amino acids. From germline, CDR1 is SQVTM and CDR2 ANQGSEA. In DNA, the CDR3 is TGCAGCGTGCACCAGGGGAACACTGAAGCTTTCTTT. Translating gives CSVHQGNTEAFF.

This rearrangement joins TRBV19 to TRBJ2-7; a possible D gene is TRBD2 (6 bases). V gave up 6 bases and J gave up 7 bases, with 19 bases separating them. The length of the CDR3 is 14 residues. The germline gives CDR1 LNHDA, CDR2 SQIVND (reference sequence). CDR3 sequence: CASSRAYPAGEQYF. In DNA form, the CDR3 reads TGTGCCAGTAGCCGAGCGTACCCGGCGGGGGAGCAGTACTTC.

V and J are TRBV2 and TRBJ2-7, with D tentatively TRBD2 (6 bases). The CDR3 consists of 15 residues. In germline, CDR1 is SNHLY, CDR2 FYNNEI. V was cut by 3 bases and J by 1 base, with 13 bases left in between. The CDR3 sequence is CASSESPGRSYEQYF. The CDR3 nucleotides read TGTGCCAGCAGTGAGTCGCCAGGGAGGTCCTACGAGCAGTACTTC.

For this clone: This sample also contains other DNA sequences that code for the same CDR3. This chain connects TRBV7-2 to TRBJ2-5; no reliable D call. This CDR3 has 13 amino acids. The germline V and J ends were trimmed by 3 bases and 2 bases, with 7 bases remaining between them. Germline-derived CDR1 and CDR2 are SGHTA and FQGNSA. For the CDR3, the DNA is TGTGCCAGCAGCTTTGGGGTTCAAGAGACCCAGTACTTC. The encoded protein is CASSFGVQETQYF.

The CDR3 reads CASSRDNGGNVLTF. The CDR3 DNA is TGTGCCAGCAGCCGTGATAATGGAGGCAACGTCCTGACTTTC. The rearrangement uses TRBV5-4 and TRBJ2-6; a weak D match, TRBD2 (5 bases). The CDR3 loop spans 14 amino acids. CDR1 SGHNT and CDR2 YYREEE come from the germline V gene (reference sequence). The ends were cut back, 4 bases at V and 9 bases at J, with 14 bases in the middle.

The J gene is TRBJ2-7, the V gene TRBV6-5, with 15 bases lining up with TRBD2. This CDR3 region has 15 residues. The V segment lost 5 bases and the J segment 4 bases; nucleotides outside the gene matches: 3. Germline V gives CDR1 MNHEY, CDR2 SVGAGI. The CDR3 DNA is TGTGCCAGCAGTCCCGGGACTAGCGGGAGGTACGAGCAGTACTTC. Translated, it gives CASSPGTSGRYEQYF.